The text below deals with one TCR beta chain. The germline gives CDR1 KGHSH, CDR2 LQKENI. The CDR3 consists of 15 residues. V lost 3 bases and J lost 1; bases outside the gene matches: 1. Each donor was a Caucasian adult residing in Nashville, Tennessee. Each unsorted PBMC replicate got 300 ng genomic DNA, roughly 30,000 genomes. Here immunoSEQ multiplex PCR was the method, and the copy in TCRdb shows in-frame clones only, minus some. The repertoire holds around 480,000 clones, with about 79% as singletons. This specimen comes from a study of shared clonotypes between healthy human individuals. This receptor was identified in a woman aged 40 to 50 in good health. Some clones in this sample may be carry-over from other donors' samples. The chain joins TRBV18 to TRBJ2-2, with 8 bases identical to TRBD1. Sequenced material: PBMCs. CDR3 residues: CASSPGQGNTGELFF. The CDR3 bases are TGTGCCAGCTCACCCGGACAGGGGAACACCGGGGAGCTGTTTTTT. Variable domain in full (rest from reference TRBV18 and TRBJ2-2): NAGVMQNPRHLVRRRGQEARLRCSPMKGHSHVYWYRQLPEEGLKFMVYLQKENIIDESGMPKERFSAEFPKEGPSILRIQQVVRGDSAAYFCASSPGQGNTGELFFGEGSRLTVL.